This passage covers 14 T cell receptor beta chains from one sample sequenced in a study of blood T cells in healthy people across ages (dated by TCRdb to the mid-2010s). The library was prepared using 5' RACE. The instrument given in TCRdb is Illumina HiSeq 2500. A second roughly 6 to 11 cycle PCR used a sample-barcoded 5' primer and a J-beta primer mix. The public reads were reanalyzed by TCRdb: fastp trimming at Q25, MiXCR alignment, in-frame beta chains only. Each entry is one CDR3 protein sequence, shown with its most common DNA and genes. Recorded for this sample are 380,000 or so distinct CDR3 sequences; about 49% of them occurred a single time. Of the sample, around 50% falls within the top ten clones. Sequencing was carried out using blood. The receptors here all came from a man in his 60s in good health.

This rearrangement joins TRBV5-5 to TRBJ2-1; 10 bases map to TRBD2. CDR1 is SGHKS and CDR2 is YYEKEE in the germline V gene (reference sequence). V was clipped by 4 bases and J by 7 bases; unmatched bases: 5. The CDR3 contains 14 residues. CDR3 protein: CASSARTSGNEQFF. DNA for the CDR3: TGTGCCAGCAGCGCCAGGACTAGCGGTAATGAGCAGTTCTTC.

This clonotype was seen more than once but under ten times. The chain recombines TRBV4-3 with TRBJ1-4, with no clear D. V was clipped by 0 bases and J by 8 bases, with 7 bases between them. Germline-derived CDR1 and CDR2 are LGHNA and YSLEER. The CDR3 consists of 13 residues. CDR3 bases: TGCGCCAGCAGCCAAGATTCCGAAGAAAAACTGTTTTTT. Protein sequence: CASSQDSEEKLFF.

V and J are TRBV20-1 and TRBJ2-7; 7 bases are a match to TRBD2. The CDR3 contains 15 residues. CDR1 is DFQATT and CDR2 is SNEGSKA in the germline V gene (reference sequence). V dropped 0 bases and J dropped 3; count of bases not matched to a gene: 8. The CDR3: CSARDPAREYYEQYF. Here the CDR3 DNA reads TGCAGTGCTAGAGATCCCGCGCGGGAGTACTACGAGCAGTACTTC.

The chain links TRBV20-1 to TRBJ2-3; TRBD2 matches at 13 bases. This CDR3 is 18 amino acids long. Germline-derived CDR1 and CDR2 are DFQATT and SNEGSKA (reference sequence). Losses at the gene ends were 0 bases for V and 5 bases for J; bases not matched to a gene: 11. The CDR3 sequence: CSARDPRTSGGAVDTQYF. CDR3 bases: TGCAGTGCTAGAGATCCCCGAACTAGCGGGGGGGCAGTAGATACGCAGTATTTT.

This clonotype was observed a few times. The chain joins TRBV4-3 to TRBJ1-2, with D possibly TRBD1 on 5 matching bases. CDR3 length equals 15 residues. V dropped 0 bases and J dropped 4 bases, with 12 bases sitting between them. Germline V lookup: CDR1 LGHNA, CDR2 YSLEER. CDR3 residues: CASSQDPGVPYGYTF. CDR3 nucleotide sequence: TGCGCCAGCAGCCAAGATCCGGGGGTCCCCTATGGCTACACCTTC.

Concerning this clonotype: Being one base from a much bigger clone, this may be a read error. The chain employs TRBV29-1 and TRBJ2-1; D remains unclear. Trimming left V 1 base short and J 12 bases short, with 7 bases between. The length of the CDR3 is 10 residues. The germline gives CDR1 SQVTM, CDR2 ANQGSEA. CDR3 sequence: CSVEVQWQFF. The CDR3 DNA is TGCAGCGTTGAAGTTCAATGGCAGTTCTTC.

This clonotype was counted only a few times. The chain couples TRBV29-1 to TRBJ1-2; the match to TRBD1 covers 8 bases. Per the germline V gene, CDR1 is SQVTM and CDR2 is ANQGSEA. The trim removed 5 bases at V and 0 bases at J, leaving 5 bases unmatched. The CDR3 covers 14 residues. CDR3 nucleotide sequence: TGCAGCGTTACGACAGGGGATTCTAACTATGGCTACACCTTC. This gives the protein CSVTTGDSNYGYTF.

The rearrangement joins TRBV7-2 to TRBJ2-4; 14 positions match TRBD2. Germline values: CDR1 SGHTA, CDR2 FQGNSA. Losses at the gene ends were 6 bases for V and 13 bases for J; bases not matched to a gene: 5. The CDR3 extends over 13 amino acids. CDR3 region: CASRTTSGGEQYF. CDR3 DNA sequence: TGTGCCAGCAGAACGACTAGCGGGGGGGAGCAGTACTTC.

The genes are TRBV6-5 and TRBJ1-2; D gene ambiguous. The ends were cut back, 4 bases at V and 0 bases at J, with 3 bases in the middle. Per the germline V gene, CDR1 is MNHEY and CDR2 is SVGAGI. The CDR3 consists of 12 residues. The CDR3, as DNA: TGTGCCAGCAGTTTCTCTAACTATGGCTACACCTTC. Its translation is CASSFSNYGYTF.

This clonotype was counted many times. This chain links TRBV19 with TRBJ2-7; 9 bases fit TRBD1. There are 14 residues in the CDR3. Germline loops: CDR1 LNHDA, CDR2 SQIVND (reference sequence). Trimming cost V 6 bases and J 6 bases; bases outside gene matches: 9. The CDR3 spells CASRITGGEGEQYF. In nucleotides, the CDR3 is TGTGCCAGTAGGATTACAGGGGGCGAAGGCGAGCAGTACTTC.

Notes on this clonotype: A read error may explain this, as a much larger clone is one base away. The genes are TRBV20-1 and TRBJ2-5; TRBD2 matches at 8 bases. CDR1 is DFQATT and CDR2 is SNEGSKA in the germline V gene (reference sequence). J gave up 11 bases and V 2 bases, and 13 bases lay outside the gene matches. The CDR3 length is 14 residues. CDR3: CSARSGGAILEQYF. The CDR3 DNA reads as TGCAGTGCTAGATCCGGGGGGGCCATTCTTGAGCAGTACTTC.

This clonotype appeared a single time. V is TRBV5-1 and J is TRBJ1-1, with no clear D. Germline V gene sequence: CDR1 SGHRS, CDR2 YFSETQ. The V end was cut by 0 bases, the J end by 1 base, with 19 bases between. This CDR3 contains 18 residues. The CDR3 here is CASSLGDMWAATNTEAFF. The CDR3 DNA reads TGCGCCAGCAGCTTGGGGGATATGTGGGCAGCGACGAACACTGAAGCTTTCTTT. The full variable domain, its missing parts supplied by reference TRBV5-1 and TRBJ1-1, is KAGVTQTPRYLIKTRGQQVTLSCSPISGHRSVSWYQQTPGQGLQFLFEYFSETQRNKGNFPGRFSGRQFSNSRSEMNVSTLELGDSALYLCASSLGDMWAATNTEAFFGQGTRLTVV.

To note about this clonotype: Given a much more abundant clone one base away, this may be a read error. The chain couples TRBV2 to TRBJ2-5, with no clear D. Germline V gives CDR1 SNHLY, CDR2 FYNNEI. The CDR3 length is 15 residues. Trimming removed 0 bases at V and 1 base at J, with 9 bases between. The CDR3 loop reads CASSEARRIQETQYF. CDR3 nucleotide sequence: TGTGCCAGCAGTGAAGCGCGGCGGATCCAAGAGACCCAGTACTTC.

The chain combines TRBV30 with TRBJ1-2, with 8 bases that match TRBD1. The CDR3 covers 11 residues. V trimming: 5 bases; J trimming: 4 bases; junction bases outside the gene matches: 0. Germline CDR1 and CDR2: GTSNPN and SVGIG (reference sequence). CDR3 residues: CAWDRGYGYTF. CDR3 DNA: TGTGCCTGGGACAGGGGCTATGGCTACACCTTC. The full variable domain, rest sourced from reference TRBV30 and TRBJ1-2, is SQTIHQWPATLVQPVGSPLSLECTVEGTSNPNLYWYRQAAGRGLQLLFYSVGIGQISSEVPQNLSASRPQDRQFILSSKKLLLSDSGFYLCAWDRGYGYTFGSGTRLTVV.